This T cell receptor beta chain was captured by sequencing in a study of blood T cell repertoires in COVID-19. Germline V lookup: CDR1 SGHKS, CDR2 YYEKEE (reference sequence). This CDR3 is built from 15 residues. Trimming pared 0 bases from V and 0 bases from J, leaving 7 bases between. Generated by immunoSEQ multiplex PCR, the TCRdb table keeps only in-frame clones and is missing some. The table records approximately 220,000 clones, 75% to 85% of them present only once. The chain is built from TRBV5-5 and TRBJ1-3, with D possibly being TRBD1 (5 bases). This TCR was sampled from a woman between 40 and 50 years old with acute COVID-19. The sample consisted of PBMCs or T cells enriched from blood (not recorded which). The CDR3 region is CASSLVGLSGNTIYF. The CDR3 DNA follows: TGTGCCAGCAGCTTGGTGGGGCTCTCTGGAAACACCATATATTTT.